These 18 T cell receptor beta chains were sequenced from one sample in a study of blood T cell repertoires in COVID-19 (TCRdb year 2020). The receptor library was made with the immunoSEQ multiplex PCR assay. Held by TCRdb, this immuneACCESS table contains in-frame sequences only and omits some clones. Under half of the omission traces to an unresolved V gene where checked; the cause of the rest is unknown. Within this sample are 30,000 to 40,000 clones, with about 90% of them counted one time only. The top ten hold 25% to 30% of the sample. The sequenced sample consisted of peripheral blood. All receptors derive from a man aged 55 to 70 with active or convalescent COVID-19.

The rearrangement joins TRBV28 to TRBJ1-6; maybe TRBD1 (6 bases). Trimming left V 5 bases short and J 8 bases short, with 13 bases between. Germline-derived CDR1 and CDR2 are MDHEN and SYDVKM. This CDR3 region has 14 residues. The CDR3 spells CASSRSGGYSPLHF. CDR3 sequence (DNA): TGTGCCAGCAGTCGCTCGGGGGGCTATTCACCCCTCCACTTT.

This clone was counted once. The chain recombines TRBV28 with TRBJ2-2; D not certain. Per germline, CDR1 MDHEN and CDR2 SYDVKM. This CDR3 is built from 17 residues. V was trimmed by 3 bases and J by 3 bases, leaving 17 bases between them. CDR3 bases: TGTGCCAGCAGTTTTTCACTCGGGTTTTTTGACACCGGGGAGCTGTTTTTT. Residues: CASSFSLGFFDTGELFF.

V and J are TRBV6-5 and TRBJ1-6; a possible D gene is TRBD1 (5 bases). Looked up from germline, CDR1 is MNHEY and CDR2 is SVGAGI. V shed 10 bases and J shed 7 bases, with 11 bases lying between them. This CDR3 has 12 amino acids. In nucleotides, the CDR3 is TGTGCCACCCGACAGCCAAATTCACCCCTCCACTTT. It yields the protein CATRQPNSPLHF.

The chain links TRBV5-1 to TRBJ2-3; no clear D. The CDR3 loop spans 15 amino acids. The germline V gene has CDR1 SGHRS and CDR2 YFSETQ. V was pared by 0 bases and J by 2 bases, with 10 bases between. In DNA, the CDR3 is TGCGCCAGCAGCTTGGACGGCGGTTCCACAGATACGCAGTATTTT. Its translation is CASSLDGGSTDTQYF.

This clone was counted once. The genes are TRBV9 and TRBJ2-5, with 9 nucleotides matching TRBD1. The CDR3 sequence is 15 residues long. V gave up 4 bases and J gave up 5 bases; unmatched junction bases: 9. The germline gives CDR1 SGDLS, CDR2 YYNGEE. Here the CDR3 DNA reads TGTGCCAGCAGCTTAGAGGACAGGGGAAAGGAGACCCAGTACTTC. Encoded protein: CASSLEDRGKETQYF.

The chain recombines TRBV11-3 with TRBJ2-5; TRBD2 matches at 8 bases. Losses at the gene ends were 4 bases for V and 7 bases for J; bases not matched to a gene: 8. Looked up from germline, CDR1 is SGHNT and CDR2 is YENEEA. The CDR3 is 14 amino acids. The CDR3 sequence: CASSSTKAGVTQYF. Here the CDR3 DNA reads TGTGCCAGCAGCTCGACTAAAGCGGGAGTGACCCAGTACTTC.

This clone was observed a handful of times. The chain carries TRBV30 and TRBJ2-7; 7 bases fit TRBD2. V was clipped by 4 bases and J by 6 bases; unmatched bases: 6. The CDR3 is 12 residues long. Germline V gene sequence: CDR1 GTSNPN, CDR2 SVGIG (reference sequence). The CDR3 spells CAWTLSGGEQYF. CDR3 coding DNA: TGTGCCTGGACCCTATCGGGGGGCGAGCAGTACTTC.

The rearrangement joins TRBV28 to TRBJ2-3, with 11 bases lining up with TRBD2. Trimming took 5 bases from V and 4 from J; bases not matched to a gene: 20. The CDR3 consists of 20 residues. CDR1 and CDR2 from the germline V gene are MDHEN and SYDVKM. CDR3 in amino acids: CASSLRGSGRDHRKADTQYF. CDR3 DNA: TGTGCCAGCAGTCTTCGGGGTAGCGGGAGGGACCATCGGAAGGCAGATACGCAGTATTTT.

V is TRBV19 and J is TRBJ2-3; TRBD2 is a possible D gene (5 bases). Germline V gives CDR1 LNHDA, CDR2 SQIVND (reference sequence). The CDR3 extends over 12 amino acids. Trimming took 8 bases from V and 11 from J, leaving 17 bases between them. CDR3 nucleotide sequence: TGTGCCAGTTCCCAGGTCGGAGGATGGCAGTATTTT. Residues: CASSQVGGWQYF.

V gene TRBV28 combines with J gene TRBJ1-4, with 9 bases identical to TRBD1. The CDR3 runs to 14 residues. V lost 6 bases to trimming and J lost 7 bases; unmatched junction nucleotides: 6. Germline assignment: CDR1 MDHEN and CDR2 SYDVKM. The CDR3 protein is CASSTGGATEKLFF. The DNA for the CDR3 is TGTGCCAGCAGCACAGGGGGCGCGACTGAAAAACTGTTTTTT. Full variable domain (rest looked up from reference TRBV28 and TRBJ1-4): DVKVTQSSRYLVKRTGEKVFLECVQDMDHENMFWYRQDPGLGLRLIYFSYDVKMKEKGDIPEGYSVSREKKERFSLILESASTNQTSMYLCASSTGGATEKLFFGSGTQLSVL.

This clone has a single count. This chain links TRBV13 with TRBJ2-7; 10 nucleotides align to TRBD2. Germline-derived CDR1 and CDR2 are PRHDT and FYEKMQ (reference sequence). After removal of 4 bases from V and 5 bases from J, the junction contained 5 bases not matched to a gene. The CDR3 consists of 14 residues. The CDR3 coding sequence is TGTGCCAGCAGCTCTAGCGGGAGTTTTAACGAGCAGTACTTC. This translates into CASSSSGSFNEQYF.

The V call is TRBV19, the J call TRBJ2-6; D gene uncertain. Looked up from germline, CDR1 is LNHDA and CDR2 is SQIVND (reference sequence). The CDR3 runs 16 residues. The germline V and J ends were trimmed by 4 bases and 3 bases, with 13 bases remaining between them. DNA of the CDR3: TGTGCCAGTAGTAACCCTCGGGTCTTTGGGGCCAACGTCCTGACTTTC. Protein product: CASSNPRVFGANVLTF.

The chain uses TRBV5-1 and TRBJ1-5; 11 nucleotides match TRBD1. Germline V lookup: CDR1 SGHRS, CDR2 YFSETQ. This CDR3 comprises 15 residues. Trimming cost V 4 bases and J 7 bases; bases outside gene matches: 7. CDR3 in DNA: TGCGCCAGCAGCATAGGGACAGGGGGTTCACAGCCCCAGCATTTT. Its translation is CASSIGTGGSQPQHF.

This chain links TRBV28 with TRBJ2-7; D gene uncertain. The V and J ends lost 2 bases and 3 bases respectively, with 5 bases between them. Germline CDR1 is MDHEN and CDR2 is SYDVKM. CDR3 length: 12 residues. The CDR3 here is CASSLLYYEQYF. In nucleotides, the CDR3 is TGTGCCAGCAGTTTACTTTACTACGAGCAGTACTTC.

The rearrangement links TRBV5-1 to TRBJ1-2; the D is unclear. CDR3 size: 14 residues. The germline gives CDR1 SGHRS, CDR2 YFSETQ. Trimming cost V 4 bases and J 1 base, with 11 bases left between them. For the CDR3, the DNA is TGCGCCAGCAGCACGAGTCCGGGTAACTATGGCTACACCTTC. Translation: CASSTSPGNYGYTF.

V is TRBV6-5 and J is TRBJ1-1; no reliable D call. There are 12 residues in the CDR3. The germline CDR1 and CDR2 sequences are MNHEY and SVGAGI. V lost 2 bases and J 5 bases, leaving 6 bases between the germline ends. As DNA, the CDR3 is TGTGCCAGCAGTTACGGAGGGACTGAAGCTTTCTTT. Translating gives CASSYGGTEAFF.

This clone was counted a single time. The chain has TRBV28 and TRBJ2-2; the match to TRBD1 covers 9 bases. The CDR3 totals 15 residues. Looked up from germline, CDR1 is MDHEN and CDR2 is SYDVKM. The junction had 5 bases not matched to a gene; V was cut back by 6 bases and J by 3 bases. The CDR3, as DNA: TGTGCCAGCAGGACAGGGGGGCAGGACACCGGGGAGCTGTTTTTT. Translating it yields CASRTGGQDTGELFF.

This clone was detected only a few times. This chain connects TRBV7-7 to TRBJ2-2; 11 bases match TRBD2. The CDR3 is 16 residues long. Germline V lookup: CDR1 SSHAT, CDR2 FNYEAQ (reference sequence). Trimming cost V 8 bases and J 4 bases; bases outside gene matches: 9. The CDR3 loop reads CASGPLAGGRTGELFF. CDR3 in DNA: TGTGCCAGCGGCCCTTTAGCGGGAGGGCGCACCGGGGAGCTGTTTTTT.